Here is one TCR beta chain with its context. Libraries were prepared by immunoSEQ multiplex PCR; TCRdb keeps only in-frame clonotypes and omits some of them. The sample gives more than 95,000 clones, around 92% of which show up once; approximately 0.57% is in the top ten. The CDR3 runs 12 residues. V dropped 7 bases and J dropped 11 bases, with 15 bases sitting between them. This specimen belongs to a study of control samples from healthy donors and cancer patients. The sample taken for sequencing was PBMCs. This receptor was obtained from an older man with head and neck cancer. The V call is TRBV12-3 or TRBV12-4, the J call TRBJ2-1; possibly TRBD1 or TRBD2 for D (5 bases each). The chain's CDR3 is CASTPPGAQQFF. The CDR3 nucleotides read TGTGCCAGCACCCCGCCCGGGGCGCAGCAGTTCTTC.